This is a list of T cell receptor beta chains from one sample in a study of long-term antiretroviral therapy in people with HIV. Assay: immunoSEQ multiplex PCR; the TCRdb copy retains only in-frame clones and omits some. The sample records approximately 18,000 clones, 60% to 80% being singletons. The sequenced sample was unsorted PBMCs, obtained 2.1 years before starting antiretroviral therapy. All receptors come from a man between 25 and 39 years old with HIV. Each CDR3 is given with its conserved first and last residue. D genes are given only for firm matches. The size field is filled for only some rows; it gives once, few, many or a size class.

j_call d_call v_call clone_size cdr3_nt cdr3_aa
TRBJ1-1 TRBD1 TRBV10-3 few TGTGCCATCACTTCAGGACAGGAGGGGACTGAAGCTTTCTTT CAITSGQEGTEAFF
TRBJ2-5 TRBD1 TRBV18 few TGTGCCAGCTCACTCCGGGACAGGGGGAGAGAGACCCAGTACTTC CASSLRDRGRETQYF
TRBJ2-7 . TRBV7-2 . TGTGCCAGCAGCTTAGGGCTATCTAGCTACGAGCAGTACTTC CASSLGLSSYEQYF
TRBJ2-7 . TRBV6-5 . TGTGCCAGCAGTTACTCTGTTGAGGGAAGCTACGAGCAGTACTTC CASSYSVEGSYEQYF
TRBJ1-2 TRBD1 TRBV5-5 . TGTGCCAGCAGCTTGATGGACAGGGGAAGCTATGGCTACACCTTC CASSLMDRGSYGYTF
TRBJ1-2 . TRBV5-1 . TGCGCCAGCAGCTTGGACAGGAGGATTGGCTACACCTTC CASSLDRRIGYTF
TRBJ1-5 . TRBV9 medium-sized TGTGCCAGCAGCGTAGAGGACAGTTTTCAGCCCCAGCATTTT CASSVEDSFQPQHF
TRBJ2-1 . TRBV7-2 . TGTGCCAGCAGCCCTAGTACGGCTAACGGCAAGTTCTTC CASSPSTANGKFF
TRBJ2-7 TRBD2 TRBV5-1 . TGCGCCAGCAGCTTGGCGGGGACTAGGGCGGACGAGCAGTACTTC CASSLAGTRADEQYF
TRBJ2-2 . TRBV7-2 once TGTGCCAGCAGCTTGGAGGGCGTGAACACCGGGGAGCTGTTTTTT CASSLEGVNTGELFF
TRBJ1-2 . TRBV2 few TGTGCCAGCAGTATGGGACGGTTCTATGGCTACACCTTC CASSMGRFYGYTF
TRBJ1-5 TRBD1 TRBV19 . TGTGCCAGTAGTATGGGGGACAGGGGCCGCAATCAGCCCCAGCATTTT CASSMGDRGRNQPQHF
TRBJ2-7 TRBD2 TRBV2 few TGTGCCAGCAGTGGATTCTCTGGCGGGAGAGTCGAGCAGTACTTC CASSGFSGGRVEQYF
TRBJ2-7 TRBD2 TRBV5-1 . TGCGCCAGCAGCTTGGCCAGACTAGCGGGAACCTACGAGCAGTACTTC CASSLARLAGTYEQYF
TRBJ2-7 TRBD1 TRBV27 few TGTGCCAGCAGTTCACCCGACAGGGGCGACTCCGAGCAGTACTTC CASSSPDRGDSEQYF
TRBJ2-7 . TRBV5-1 once TGCGCCAGCAGCTTGGTCAGGGCCCACGAGCAGTACTTC CASSLVRAHEQYF
TRBJ2-1 . TRBV5-1 . TGCGCCAGCAGCTTGGCCGCTCTAGAGGGCTACAATGAGCAGTTCTTC CASSLAALEGYNEQFF